The clone carrying this T cell receptor beta chain was recorded a few times. The sample originates from a study of blood T cell repertoires in COVID-19. On the study more broadly: The United States, Italy and Spain supplied acute and convalescent COVID-19 samples.

Germline CDR1 reads WNHNN; CDR2 reads SYGVQD (reference sequence). The CDR3 is 12 residues long. V lost 8 bases, J lost 1 base, and 9 bases lay in between. As handled by the study authors: Quantification of nucleated cells was approximated via reference gene primer amplification. Repertoires were generated with immunoSEQ multiplex PCR, while TCRdb's copy carries only in-frame clones and drops some. The DNA was the basis for D and trimming; V, J and clone size are from that table. The data show about 190,000 clones, about 90% seen once. Sequenced material: peripheral blood. The sequence derives from a man younger than 35 with active or convalescent COVID-19. This chain uses TRBV10-1 with TRBJ2-7; D perhaps matches TRBD1 (6 bases). The CDR3 reads CASGDTSYEQYF. As DNA, the CDR3 is TGCGCCAGCGGGGACACTTCCTACGAGCAGTACTTC.